Presented here are 28 T cell receptor beta chains from one specimen sequenced in a study of graft-versus-host responses after intestinal transplantation. TCRdb's copy holds only in-frame clones and misses some; the assay was immunoSEQ multiplex PCR. The sample holds approximately 58,000 clones; 91% are singletons and the top ten take approximately 2.9%. The source was PBMCs, collected almost 120 days after intestinal transplantation. The receptors originated from a human patient who received an intestinal transplant, so some T cells may come from the graft donor.

The chain links TRBV5-5 to TRBJ1-2; 7 positions agree with TRBD1. CDR1 and CDR2 from the germline V gene are SGHKS and YYEKEE (reference sequence). With V trimmed by 4 bases and J by 6 bases, 9 bases remained unmatched. The CDR3 has 14 amino acids. The CDR3 DNA reads as TGTGCCAGCAGCGTTACCGGGACAGCGCATGGCTACACCTTC. Translated: CASSVTGTAHGYTF.

The chain links TRBV5-7 to TRBJ2-5; 7 positions agree with TRBD1. TRBV5-7 is an ORF, and what it does is uncertain. The CDR3 has 18 residues. Trimming at V came to 2 bases and at J to 1 base, leaving 14 bases not matched to a gene. The DNA of the CDR3 is TGTGCCAGCAGCTTTCTTCCGGGGACAGCCGCCTTCCAAGAGACCCAGTACTTC. Amino acid sequence: CASSFLPGTAAFQETQYF.

The chain links TRBV7-6 to TRBJ2-5; 13 bases align to TRBD2. Per the germline V gene, CDR1 is SGHVS and CDR2 is FNYEAQ. There are 20 residues in the CDR3. The V gene end was trimmed by 4 bases and the J gene end by 2 bases; junction bases not matched to a gene: 16. The CDR3 protein is CASSSRAQRLAGGYQETQYF. The CDR3 DNA reads as TGTGCCAGCAGCTCCCGGGCCCAGAGACTAGCGGGAGGTTATCAAGAGACCCAGTACTTC.

The rearrangement joins TRBV9 to TRBJ2-2, with D uncertain. V lost 2 bases to trimming and J lost 6 bases, with 5 bases between them. The CDR3 consists of 12 residues. Per the germline V gene, CDR1 is SGDLS and CDR2 is YYNGEE. In nucleotides, the CDR3 is TGTGCCAGCAGCGTTCCCCCCGGGGAGCTGTTTTTT. It specifies CASSVPPGELFF.

The chain uses TRBV7-9 and TRBJ2-1; 8 bases align to TRBD1. Germline CDR1 reads SEHNR; CDR2 reads FQNEAQ (reference sequence). V gave up 5 bases and J gave up 6 bases; unmatched junction bases: 9. The CDR3 consists of 15 residues. The CDR3 protein is CASSGLRTGPNEQFF. As DNA, the CDR3 is TGTGCCAGCAGCGGCCTACGGACAGGGCCCAATGAGCAGTTCTTC.

This clone was counted between two and nine times. The junction differs from germline at one of its ends, possibly a read error. V is TRBV28 and J is TRBJ2-1; 9 positions match TRBD1. CDR3 size: 13 residues. Germline assignment: CDR1 MDHEN and CDR2 SYDVKM. CDR3 in amino acids: CARRGQGVDEQFF. CDR3 DNA sequence: TGTGCCCGCAGGGGACAGGGCGTAGATGAGCAGTTCTTC.

CDR3 region: CASSDGTSYEQYF. Written as DNA, the CDR3 is TGTGCCAGCAGCGACGGGACTTCCTACGAGCAGTACTTC. V usage is TRBV5-6 and J usage is TRBJ2-7; TRBD2 is a possible D gene (6 bases). Germline CDR1 is SGHDT and CDR2 is YYEEEE. Trimming removed 4 bases from V and 1 base from J, with 9 bases in between. CDR3 size: 13 residues.

The rearrangement uses TRBV2 and TRBJ2-3; D is perhaps TRBD2 (6 bases). The germline V gene encodes CDR1 SNHLY and CDR2 FYNNEI. The CDR3 spans 16 residues. The V and J ends lost 3 bases and 1 base respectively, with 14 bases between them. This chain's CDR3 is CASSDERAGRTDTQYF. The CDR3, as DNA: TGTGCCAGCAGTGACGAGCGGGCCGGCCGCACAGATACGCAGTATTTT.

In this sample, this clone turned up a few times. The chain is built from TRBV6-5 and TRBJ2-2; tentatively, D is TRBD2 (5 bases). This CDR3 spans 13 amino acids. V was pared by 0 bases and J by 6 bases, with 5 bases between. The germline CDR1 and CDR2 sequences are MNHEY and SVGAGI. CDR3 sequence: CASSYSRAGELFF. The CDR3 coding sequence is TGTGCCAGCAGTTACTCGAGGGCCGGGGAGCTGTTTTTT.

The rearrangement links TRBV11-2 to TRBJ2-7, with 9 bases identical to TRBD2. CDR3 length: 14 amino acids. Germline-derived CDR1 and CDR2 are SGHAT and FQNNGV. V was clipped by 4 bases and J by 6 bases; unmatched bases: 7. This CDR3 reads CASSSLAGAPEQYF. The CDR3 DNA follows: TGTGCCAGCAGCTCATTAGCGGGAGCTCCCGAGCAGTACTTC.

This clone was recorded only once. The chain combines TRBV5-4 with TRBJ2-5, with D maybe TRBD2 (5 bases). In germline, CDR1 is SGHNT, CDR2 YYREEE (reference sequence). The CDR3 totals 13 residues. Trimming shortened V by 3 bases and J by 3 bases, and 9 bases separated the two germline ends. The CDR3 loop is CASSSDYEETQYF. In nucleotides, the CDR3 is TGTGCCAGCAGCTCAGACTACGAAGAGACCCAGTACTTC.

This chain connects TRBV10-3 to TRBJ2-7; TRBD1 matches 11 bases. CDR1 is ENHRY, CDR2 SYGVKD, per germline. V gave up 2 bases and J gave up 3 bases; unmatched junction bases: 15. This CDR3 is 19 amino acids long. This CDR3 is CAISEGTGGTSSGLYEQYF. CDR3 sequence (DNA): TGTGCCATCAGTGAGGGGACAGGGGGGACTAGTAGTGGGCTCTACGAGCAGTACTTC.

CDR3 residues: CSVFEVGLVQETQYF. The DNA for the CDR3 is TGCAGCGTCTTCGAAGTAGGGCTAGTTCAAGAGACCCAGTACTTC. V is TRBV29-1 and J is TRBJ2-5; D unclear. Germline loops: CDR1 SQVTM, CDR2 ANQGSEA. CDR3 length: 15 amino acids. Trimming stripped 6 bases from V and 2 bases from J, with 19 bases between.

The table lists this clone with a count of one. The V gene is TRBV5-1, the J gene TRBJ1-2; TRBD1 is a possible D gene (6 bases). CDR1 is SGHRS and CDR2 is YFSETQ in the germline V gene. The CDR3 covers 14 residues. V was trimmed by 0 bases and J by 8 bases, leaving 14 bases between them. Here the CDR3 reads CASSLGPGAEGYTF. Here the CDR3 DNA reads TGCGCCAGCAGCTTGGGCCCGGGGGCGGAAGGCTACACCTTC.

The chain carries TRBV6-5 and TRBJ2-1, with 9 nucleotides matching TRBD2. The CDR3 totals 13 residues. Trimming removed 2 bases from V and 10 bases from J; junction bases left unmatched: 3. Germline V gives CDR1 MNHEY, CDR2 SVGAGI. CDR3 residues: CASSYRTSEEQFF. The CDR3 coding sequence is TGTGCCAGCAGTTACCGGACTAGCGAAGAGCAGTTCTTC.

V gene TRBV20-1 combines with J gene TRBJ2-1; D call uncertain. The CDR3 contains 11 residues. Trimming pared 3 bases from V and 7 bases from J, leaving 7 bases between. Per germline, CDR1 DFQATT and CDR2 SNEGSKA (reference sequence). The CDR3 region has the DNA TGCAGTGCTAGTTCCCGAAATGAGCAGTTCTTC. Its protein product is CSASSRNEQFF.

The chain combines TRBV6-6 with TRBJ2-1; the D gene is possibly TRBD1 (5 bases). The V and J ends lost 7 bases and 6 bases respectively, with 13 bases between them. The CDR3 spans 13 residues. Germline V gene lookup returns CDR1 MNHNY and CDR2 SVGAGI (reference sequence). The CDR3 spells CASTQRGGNEQFF. In nucleotides, the CDR3 is TGTGCCAGCACTCAAAGGGGTGGCAATGAGCAGTTCTTC.

The J gene is TRBJ2-7, the V gene TRBV11-2; the D gene is possibly TRBD2 (5 bases). Trimming stripped 2 bases from V and 3 bases from J, with 17 bases between. Germline lookup yields CDR1 SGHAT and CDR2 FQNNGV. The CDR3 has 16 residues. The CDR3 region has the DNA TGTGCCAGCAGCTTAATGGAGCGGAACTCCTACTACGAGCAGTACTTC. It codes for CASSLMERNSYYEQYF.

The chain is built from TRBV5-1 and TRBJ2-1; D unclear. Trimming removed 2 bases at V and 7 bases at J, with 7 bases between. CDR1 is SGHRS and CDR2 is YFSETQ in the germline V gene. The CDR3 totals 12 residues. This CDR3 is CASSFSTNEQFF. The CDR3 DNA reads as TGCGCCAGCAGCTTCTCAACGAATGAGCAGTTCTTC. Based on the CDR3 plus reference TRBV5-1 and TRBJ2-1, the full variable domain is KAGVTQTPRYLIKTRGQQVTLSCSPISGHRSVSWYQQTPGQGLQFLFEYFSETQRNKGNFPGRFSGRQFSNSRSEMNVSTLELGDSALYLCASSFSTNEQFFGPGTRLTVL.

The rearrangement uses TRBV7-9 and TRBJ2-3; D not resolved. The CDR3 consists of 12 residues. V lost 2 bases to trimming and J lost 5 bases, with 5 bases between them. Germline CDR1 reads SEHNR; CDR2 reads FQNEAQ (reference sequence). CDR3 in DNA: TGTGCCAGCAGCTTATCTCGAGATACGCAGTATTTT. Protein sequence: CASSLSRDTQYF.

The chain has TRBV13 and TRBJ2-7, with 9 bases identical to TRBD2. CDR1 PRHDT and CDR2 FYEKMQ come from the germline V gene (reference sequence). V lost 2 bases to trimming and J lost 3 bases; unmatched junction nucleotides: 11. The CDR3 sequence is 17 residues long. The CDR3 nucleotides read TGTGCCAGCAGCTTATCGCGGGGGGGCCTTTACAACTACGAGCAGTACTTC. Translated, it gives CASSLSRGGLYNYEQYF.

The rearrangement joins TRBV7-2 to TRBJ2-3, with 10 bases aligning to TRBD2. The CDR3 spans 16 residues. Germline-derived CDR1 and CDR2 are SGHTA and FQGNSA. Unmatched junction bases numbered 12, after V lost 7 bases and J lost 5 bases. The CDR3 protein is CASKRTGTSALDTQYF. For the CDR3, the DNA is TGTGCCAGCAAAAGAACCGGGACTAGCGCCCTAGATACGCAGTATTTT.

The V call is TRBV4-1, the J call TRBJ2-1; 8 bases match TRBD1. V lost 6 bases, J lost 1 base, and 8 bases stayed unmatched. The germline V gene encodes CDR1 MGHRA and CDR2 YSYEKL. This CDR3 contains 16 residues. CDR3 nucleotides: TGCGCCAGCAGAACTAATACAGGGGGTTCCTACAATGAGCAGTTCTTC. It encodes CASRTNTGGSYNEQFF.

The CDR3 DNA reads TGTGCCAGTAGTATGGCAGCGGTACACTCCTACAATGAGCAGTTCTTC. Protein product: CASSMAAVHSYNEQFF. The chain recombines TRBV19 with TRBJ2-1; maybe TRBD2 (5 bases). V lost 3 bases to trimming and J lost 0 bases, with 12 bases between them. Germline V gene sequence: CDR1 LNHDA, CDR2 SQIVND (reference sequence). The CDR3 has 16 amino acids.

This chain joins TRBV11-2 and TRBJ2-7, with 8 positions matching TRBD1. J gave up 6 bases and V 5 bases, and 6 bases lay outside the gene matches. The CDR3 is 13 amino acids. Germline CDR1 is SGHAT and CDR2 is FQNNGV. CDR3 bases: TGTGCCAGCAGCCAATGGACAGGGAGCGAGCAGTACTTC. This translates into CASSQWTGSEQYF.

A remark on this clone: The sample has other DNA sequences that encode this CDR3 too. The CDR3 region is CAISGLVNTEAFF. The CDR3 region has the DNA TGTGCCATCAGTGGACTAGTGAACACTGAAGCTTTCTTT. This chain connects TRBV10-3 to TRBJ1-1; D gene unclear. Trimming left V 4 bases short and J 0 bases short, with 6 bases between. This CDR3 has 13 residues. Per the germline V gene, CDR1 is ENHRY and CDR2 is SYGVKD.

The chain joins TRBV5-5 to TRBJ2-5; D gene ambiguous. Trimming left V 4 bases short and J 6 bases short, with 16 bases between. The CDR3 consists of 14 residues. Germline V CDR1 and CDR2: SGHKS, YYEKEE (reference sequence). In DNA, the CDR3 is TGTGCCAGCAGCCATACACCGGTCGTTAAGACCCAGTACTTC. It is translated as CASSHTPVVKTQYF.

This sequence joins TRBV27 and TRBJ1-4, with D uncertain. Germline V gene lookup returns CDR1 MNHEY and CDR2 SMNVEV (reference sequence). The CDR3 has 14 amino acids. The CDR3 here is CATRDGVIHEKLFF. CDR3 DNA sequence: TGTGCAACTCGCGACGGGGTTATACATGAAAAACTGTTTTTT. The variable domain in full, completed from reference TRBV27 and TRBJ1-4, reads EAQVTQNPRYLITVTGKKLTVTCSQNMNHEYMSWYRQDPGLGLRQIYYSMNVEVTDKGDVPEGYKVSRKEKRNFPLILESPSPNQTSLYFCATRDGVIHEKLFFGSGTQLSVL.